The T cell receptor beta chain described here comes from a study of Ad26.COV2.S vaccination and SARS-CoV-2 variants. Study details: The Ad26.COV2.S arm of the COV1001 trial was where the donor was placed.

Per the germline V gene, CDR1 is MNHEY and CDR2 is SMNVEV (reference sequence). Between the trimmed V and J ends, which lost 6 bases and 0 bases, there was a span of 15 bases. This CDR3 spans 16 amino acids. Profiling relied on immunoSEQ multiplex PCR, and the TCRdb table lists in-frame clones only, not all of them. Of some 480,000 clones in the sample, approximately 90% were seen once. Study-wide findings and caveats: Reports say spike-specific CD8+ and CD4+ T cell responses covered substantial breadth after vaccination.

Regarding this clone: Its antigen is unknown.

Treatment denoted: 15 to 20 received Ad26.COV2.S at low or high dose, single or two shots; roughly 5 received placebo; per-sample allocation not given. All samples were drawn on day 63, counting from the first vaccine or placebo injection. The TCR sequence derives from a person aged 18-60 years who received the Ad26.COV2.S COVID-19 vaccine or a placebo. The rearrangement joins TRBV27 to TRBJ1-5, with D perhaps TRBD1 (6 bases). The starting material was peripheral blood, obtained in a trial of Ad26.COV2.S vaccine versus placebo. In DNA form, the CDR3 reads TGTGCCAGCAGGAGGGGGGACCTCTATAGCAATCAGCCCCAGCATTTT. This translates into CASRRGDLYSNQPQHF.